This is a list of T cell receptor beta chains from one sample in a study of Tregs in tolerant kidney transplant recipients. The repertoire was sequenced with immunoSEQ multiplex PCR; TCRdb's copy has only in-frame clones and lacks some. The sample carries 75,000 to 100,000 clones, 90% to 95% recorded once. This material consisted of CD4+ T cells from blood (PBMCs), taken 12 months after the transplant. These receptors all come from a human patient who received a combined kidney and bone marrow transplant. Part of the T cells may come from the graft donor. The CDR3 runs from the conserved cysteine through the conserved F or W.

cdr3_length v_call cdr3_aa
15 TRBV4-1 CASSLLGTGQNEQFF
17 TRBV7-9 CASQSRTGEFIYSPLHF
13 TRBV6-5 CASRTTLRDEQYF
15 TRBV11-2 CASSLVPGTGGPYTF
15 TRBV4-2 CASSQTSGLSDTQYF
15 TRBV27 CASSSGQGGYNEQFF
17 TRBV4-3 CASSQFRAGGSYNEQFF
16 TRBV21-1 CASSSQPGEFTGELFF
18 TRBV4-1 CASSQVLAGVLVTGELFF
15 TRBV10-2 CASSEMTLRSNEQYF
13 TRBV19 CASSSLGVGEQYF
14 TRBV5-1 CASSLNSYNSPLHF
18 TRBV30 CAWSPLDRVIIGVYEQYF
13 TRBV29-1 CSVSGSSYNEQFF
14 TRBV6-6 CASSYTGTGGGYTF
16 TRBV7-3 CASSLGSGIPQETQYF